What follows are 30 T cell receptor beta chains derived from one specimen sequenced in a study of T-cell reconstitution after alpha-beta-depleted transplantation in children. The TCRbeta library was prepared with unique molecular identifiers. One entry per CDR3 protein, called by TCRdb with MiXCR from the PCR reads. The table includes about 580,000 distinct CDR3 sequences, 25% to 30% detected once. The specimen was PBMCs, collected before TCRalphabeta/CD19-depleted stem cell transplant. Source of these receptors: a boy less than two years old with Wiskott-Aldrich syndrome, due to receive a stem cell transplant.

This clonotype was seen repeatedly, ten times or more. Germline is not matched at one junction end, which may reflect a read error. The chain joins TRBV27 to TRBJ2-2; no clear D. The CDR3 consists of 13 residues. Germline CDR1 reads MNHEY; CDR2 reads SMNVEV (reference sequence). CDR3 residues: CASSLPNTGELFF. The CDR3, as DNA: TGCGCCAGCAGCTTGCCGAACACCGGGGAGCTGTTTTTT.

The rearrangement uses TRBV5-6 and TRBJ2-7, with 14 bases fitting TRBD2. Germline CDR1 reads SGHDT; CDR2 reads YYEEEE. J gave up 7 bases and V 2 bases, and 5 bases lay outside the gene matches. The CDR3 length is 15 residues. CDR3 sequence (DNA): TGTGCCAGCAGCTTCGGACTAGCGGGAGGCCTGGAGCAGTACTTC. Translated: CASSFGLAGGLEQYF.

In its sample, this clonotype was seen a few times. This sequence joins TRBV10-3 and TRBJ2-2; D is undetermined. CDR1 and CDR2 (germline): ENHRY, SYGVKD. The CDR3 spans 12 residues. V was cut by 7 bases and J by 5 bases, with 8 bases left in between. CDR3 in amino acids: CAINTITGELFF. For the CDR3, the DNA is TGTGCCATCAATACCATAACCGGGGAGCTGTTTTTT.

The rearrangement uses TRBV6-1 and TRBJ2-7, with 7 nucleotides matching TRBD1. Trimming cost V 2 bases and J 2 bases; bases outside gene matches: 3. CDR3 length: 14 residues. Germline values: CDR1 MNHNS, CDR2 SASEGT. CDR3 loop: CASSEMRGPYEQYF. The CDR3 nucleotides read TGTGCCAGCAGTGAAATGAGGGGGCCCTACGAGCAGTACTTC.

V usage is TRBV5-1 and J usage is TRBJ2-1; D is unresolved. V gave up 0 bases and J gave up 4 bases, with 17 bases separating them. Germline lookup yields CDR1 SGHRS and CDR2 YFSETQ. The CDR3 is 17 residues long. The CDR3 DNA sequence: TGCGCCAGCAGCTTGGGCCTTCCAGCGTGGGGATACAATGAGCAGTTCTTC. This gives the protein CASSLGLPAWGYNEQFF.

The CDR3 reads CASSPTSVYEQFF. The DNA for the CDR3 is TGTGCCAGCAGCCCCACTAGCGTCTATGAGCAGTTCTTC. The J gene is TRBJ2-1, the V gene TRBV4-2; 7 positions agree with TRBD2. Unmatched junction bases numbered 5, after V lost 4 bases and J lost 8 bases. Germline V gene lookup returns CDR1 LGHNA and CDR2 YNFKEQ. This CDR3 has 13 residues.

This clonotype was counted a few times. This chain uses TRBV30 with TRBJ1-5; D gene uncertain. V was shortened by 0 bases and J by 3 bases, with 9 bases between the two germline ends. The CDR3 is 14 amino acids. Per the germline V gene, CDR1 is GTSNPN and CDR2 is SVGIG (reference sequence). The CDR3 here is CAWSVKQLNQPQHF. The CDR3 region has the DNA TGTGCCTGGAGTGTAAAGCAGCTCAATCAGCCCCAGCATTTT.

This clonotype was observed a handful of times. The chain employs TRBV5-1 and TRBJ2-1; unclear D gene. CDR1 SGHRS and CDR2 YFSETQ come from the germline V gene. The V end was cut by 4 bases, the J end by 8 bases, with 13 bases between. CDR3 length equals 13 residues. The CDR3, as DNA: TGCGCCAGCAGCCCGGTCAACAGTGATGAGCAGTTCTTC. The encoded protein is CASSPVNSDEQFF.

The genes are TRBV4-2 and TRBJ2-1, with a tentative D call TRBD2 (6 bases). V lost 4 bases and J 7 bases, leaving 20 bases between the germline ends. This CDR3 region has 16 residues. CDR1 and CDR2 from the germline V gene are LGHNA and YNFKEQ. The CDR3 bases are TGTGCCAGCAGCCTTGCCACTCGCGGGATTTCGAATGAGCAGTTCTTC. Residues: CASSLATRGISNEQFF.

The rearrangement links TRBV20-1 to TRBJ1-2, with TRBD1 as a possible D gene (6 bases). Germline-derived CDR1 and CDR2 are DFQATT and SNEGSKA (reference sequence). CDR3 length equals 15 residues. The V and J ends lost 1 base and 4 bases respectively, with 16 bases between them. DNA of the CDR3: TGCAGTGCTAGAGGTTCAGGGGCGCGGGTCTATGGCTACACCTTC. It is translated as CSARGSGARVYGYTF.

The chain links TRBV7-9 to TRBJ2-3; possibly TRBD1 or TRBD2 for D (5 bases each). CDR1 is SEHNR and CDR2 is FQNEAQ in the germline V gene (reference sequence). This CDR3 is built from 17 residues. The V end was cut by 5 bases, the J end by 0 bases, with 18 bases between. The CDR3 nucleotides are TGTGCCAGCAGCCCTGGGGTCGGGACCACGAGCACAGATACGCAGTATTTT. Its protein is CASSPGVGTTSTDTQYF. The entire variable domain, with the rest obtained from reference TRBV7-9 and TRBJ2-3, is as follows: DTGVSQNPRHKITKRGQNVTFRCDPISEHNRLYWYRQTLGQGPEFLTYFQNEAQLEKSRLLSDRFSAERPKGSFSTLEIQRTEQGDSAMYLCASSPGVGTTSTDTQYFGPGTRLTVL.

The chain couples TRBV4-1 to TRBJ1-5; D unresolved. Trimming took 0 bases from V and 6 from J, leaving 9 bases between them. This CDR3 contains 14 residues. CDR1 and CDR2 from the germline V gene are MGHRA and YSYEKL. The CDR3 bases are TGCGCCAGCAGCCAAGATCCTACTGGTCAGCCCCAGCATTTT. Translated, it gives CASSQDPTGQPQHF.

This clonotype was seen more than once but under ten times. The chain employs TRBV10-3 and TRBJ2-1, with 11 positions matching TRBD2. J was trimmed by 5 bases and V by 7 bases; bases with no gene match: 4. The CDR3 covers 14 residues. CDR1 and CDR2 (germline): ENHRY, SYGVKD. The CDR3 spells CAINGLAGDNEQFF. The CDR3 DNA reads as TGTGCCATCAATGGACTAGCGGGCGACAATGAGCAGTTCTTC.

This clonotype came up many times. The germline gene is not matched at one end of the junction; a read error may be the cause. The gene calls are TRBV5-1 and TRBJ2-2; no clear D. Germline loops: CDR1 SGHRS, CDR2 YFSETQ. The CDR3 covers 14 residues. CDR3 nucleotide sequence: TGTGCCAGCAGCTTAACAGCGAACACCGGGGAGCTGTTTTTT. This encodes CASSLTANTGELFF.

This clonotype was counted a few times. V gene TRBV20-1 combines with J gene TRBJ2-1, with D maybe TRBD1 (6 bases). The CDR3 sequence is 13 residues long. V was shortened by 6 bases and J by 5 bases, with 14 bases between the two germline ends. Germline V lookup: CDR1 DFQATT, CDR2 SNEGSKA (reference sequence). The CDR3 region has the DNA TGCAGTGCGGAGGACAGACCCAACAATGAGCAGTTCTTC. It specifies CSAEDRPNNEQFF.

The J gene is TRBJ2-5, the V gene TRBV29-1, with 8 bases lining up with TRBD1. V trimming: 4 bases; J trimming: 5 bases; junction bases outside the gene matches: 9. The CDR3 runs to 14 residues. From germline, CDR1 is SQVTM and CDR2 ANQGSEA. CDR3: CSVGDRRLGETQYF. Here the CDR3 DNA reads TGCAGCGTTGGGGACAGGCGACTCGGGGAGACCCAGTACTTC.

The chain links TRBV5-7 to TRBJ2-1; maybe TRBD1 (5 bases). TRBV5-7 is marked as an open reading frame, function uncertain. The CDR3 extends over 8 amino acids. Trimming stripped 10 bases from V and 13 bases from J, with 9 bases between. CDR3 amino acids: CAQGYQFF. In DNA, the CDR3 is TGTGCCCAGGGATATCAGTTCTTC.

This clonotype was counted only a few times. J is TRBJ2-1 and V is TRBV2; TRBD2 matches at 10 bases. V dropped 6 bases and J dropped 6; count of bases not matched to a gene: 8. The germline V gene encodes CDR1 SNHLY and CDR2 FYNNEI. This CDR3 is built from 15 residues. CDR3 nucleotides: TGTGCCAGCAGATGGACTAGCGGACTTGGCAATGAGCAGTTCTTC. Its translation: CASRWTSGLGNEQFF.

This clonotype showed up just a few times. V is TRBV5-1 and J is TRBJ2-5; 7 positions agree with TRBD1. V trimming: 7 bases; J trimming: 5 bases; junction bases outside the gene matches: 8. The germline gives CDR1 SGHRS, CDR2 YFSETQ. This CDR3 spans 13 amino acids. The CDR3 region is CASHGTVGETQYF. Here the CDR3 DNA reads TGCGCCAGCCACGGGACAGTTGGGGAGACCCAGTACTTC.

This clonotype was seen a few times. The gene calls are TRBV6-1 and TRBJ1-5, with TRBD1 identical over 8 bases. CDR3 length: 15 residues. The V segment lost 6 bases and the J segment 4 bases; nucleotides outside the gene matches: 8. CDR1 and CDR2 (germline): MNHNS, SASEGT. CDR3 coding DNA: TGTGCCAGCAGAACGGTCGGGACAGGTAATCAGCCCCAGCATTTT. Protein: CASRTVGTGNQPQHF.

The chain links TRBV2 to TRBJ2-7; possible D gene TRBD1, 5 bases. Germline CDR1 is SNHLY and CDR2 is FYNNEI. The CDR3 is 17 amino acids. Between the trimmed V and J ends, which lost 3 bases and 0 bases, there was a span of 18 bases. As DNA, the CDR3 is TGTGCCAGCAGTGACCATACAGGTTTGGGCAGCTCCTACGAGCAGTACTTC. As protein: CASSDHTGLGSSYEQYF.

This clonotype has just a few counts. The V gene is TRBV7-2, the J gene TRBJ2-1; D is perhaps TRBD2 (5 bases). The V end was cut by 0 bases, the J end by 11 bases, with 14 bases between. Germline CDR1 SGHTA, CDR2 FQGNSA. This CDR3 is 14 amino acids long. The CDR3 DNA sequence: TGTGCCAGCAGCTTAGCGCTAGAGCGGCTGAAGCAGTTCTTC. Translated, it gives CASSLALERLKQFF.

This clonotype occurred a few times. The chain joins TRBV4-1 to TRBJ2-2, with no clear D. V shed 2 bases and J shed 12 bases, with 7 bases lying between them. Germline CDR1 is MGHRA and CDR2 is YSYEKL. This CDR3 has 11 residues. CDR3: CASSQFDKLFF. For the CDR3, the DNA is TGCGCCAGCAGCCAATTTGACAAGCTGTTTTTT.

This clonotype came up a few times. V usage is TRBV20-1 and J usage is TRBJ1-6, with 9 positions matching TRBD1. CDR1 and CDR2 from the germline V gene are DFQATT and SNEGSKA (reference sequence). CDR3 length: 17 residues. V gave up 6 bases and J gave up 5 bases; unmatched junction bases: 14. CDR3 bases: TGCAGTGCCGGACAGGGGAAAGGTTCCCTGGATAATTCACCCCTCCACTTT. This gives the protein CSAGQGKGSLDNSPLHF.

This clonotype was recorded a few times. The chain is built from TRBV2 and TRBJ2-7, with D unclear. V dropped 3 bases and J dropped 3 bases, with 12 bases sitting between them. Germline values: CDR1 SNHLY, CDR2 FYNNEI. The CDR3 extends over 14 amino acids. The CDR3 DNA is TGTGCCAGCAGTGAGGGATCCGGTTACTACGAGCAGTACTTC. Translated, it gives CASSEGSGYYEQYF.

The chain is built from TRBV27 and TRBJ2-7, with 9 bases matching TRBD2. Germline V gene lookup returns CDR1 MNHEY and CDR2 SMNVEV (reference sequence). The J segment lost 6 bases and the V segment lost 7 bases, leaving 13 bases of the junction unmatched. CDR3 length: 15 residues. CDR3 bases: TGTGCCAGCAAGACTAGCGGTAGGACGGGGAGCGAGCAGTACTTC. This gives the protein CASKTSGRTGSEQYF.

V and J are TRBV6-1 and TRBJ1-2, with D tentatively TRBD1 (6 bases). Germline CDR1 MNHNS, CDR2 SASEGT. With 6 bases removed from V and 0 bases from J, the gap between germline ends came to 14 bases. CDR3 length equals 15 residues. This chain's CDR3 is CASSPQGTANYGYTF. In DNA, the CDR3 is TGTGCCAGCAGCCCACAGGGTACGGCTAACTATGGCTACACCTTC.

J is TRBJ2-1 and V is TRBV9; the D gene is possibly TRBD1 (7 bases). V dropped 3 bases and J dropped 0 bases, with 13 bases sitting between them. Germline CDR1 is SGDLS and CDR2 is YYNGEE. This CDR3 is 16 amino acids long. CDR3 sequence (DNA): TGTGCCAGCAGCGAGACGGGGGACAGCTCCTACAATGAGCAGTTCTTC. Translated, it gives CASSETGDSSYNEQFF.

The V call is TRBV20-1, the J call TRBJ2-3; D assignment may be TRBD1 or TRBD2 (5 bases each). V lost 2 bases and J lost 2, with 11 bases in between. The germline V gene has CDR1 DFQATT and CDR2 SNEGSKA (reference sequence). There are 14 residues in the CDR3. CDR3 nucleotide sequence: TGCAGTGCTAGATTGCTGGGGGACACAGATACGCAGTATTTT. Translation: CSARLLGDTDTQYF.

This clonotype was found a few times. V gene TRBV7-6 combines with J gene TRBJ2-2; 8 positions agree with TRBD2. Losses at the gene ends were 1 base for V and 6 bases for J; bases not matched to a gene: 10. The CDR3 loop spans 17 amino acids. Germline CDR1 is SGHVS and CDR2 is FNYEAQ. CDR3 sequence: CASSLGTWTSLAGELFF. The CDR3, as DNA: TGTGCCAGCAGCTTAGGGACCTGGACTAGCTTAGCCGGGGAGCTGTTTTTT.